This TCR beta chain appears in the sequencing data of a study of vaccination and CD4 T cells after COVID-19. Overall study context: Collection of post-vaccine samples followed dose two by a median around 72 days, spanning a range of 14 to 241. The stimulus for the cells was overlapping spike peptides derived from SARS-CoV-2, HCoV-NL63, HCoV-OC43 and HCoV-229E.

Researchers used the Oncomine TCR Beta short-read assay to sequence DNA from cultured CD4+ T cells. Investigators isolated genomic DNA from cultured CD4+ T cells. TCRdb analysed the PCR reads with MiXCR anew, one entry per CDR3 protein. The data hold some 6,600 distinct CDR3 sequences, with roughly 25% observed a single time. The germline V gene has CDR1 SGHVS and CDR2 FQNEAQ. The CDR3 length is 14 residues. Trimming pared 2 bases from V and 5 bases from J, leaving 12 bases between. The treatment here: approximately nine-day PBMC culture with coronavirus spike peptide pools or control peptides (ViraFEST assay). This clonotype is termed medium-sized (0.01 to 0.1%). What it binds is unknown.

The chain recombines TRBV7-8 with TRBJ2-5, with TRBD1 as a possible D gene (6 bases). Sequenced material: CD4+ T cells from blood, cultured in vitro, taken after SARS-CoV-2 vaccination. The TCR originated in a human donor who had recovered from COVID-19. DNA of the CDR3: TGTGCCAGCAGCTTACGTCGCAGGGGTGAGACCCAGTACTTC. It encodes CASSLRRRGETQYF.